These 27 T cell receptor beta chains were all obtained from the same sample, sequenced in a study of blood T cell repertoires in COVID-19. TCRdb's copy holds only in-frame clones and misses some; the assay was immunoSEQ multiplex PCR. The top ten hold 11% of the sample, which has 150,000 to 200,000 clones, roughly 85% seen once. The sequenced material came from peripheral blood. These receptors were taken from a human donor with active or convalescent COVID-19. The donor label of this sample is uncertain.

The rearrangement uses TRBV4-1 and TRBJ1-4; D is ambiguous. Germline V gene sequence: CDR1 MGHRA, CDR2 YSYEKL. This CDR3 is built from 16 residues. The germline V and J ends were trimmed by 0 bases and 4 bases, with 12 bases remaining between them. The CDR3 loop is CASSQDRSAGNEKLFF. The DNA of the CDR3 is TGCGCCAGCAGCCAAGATCGGTCTGCGGGTAATGAAAAACTGTTTTTT.

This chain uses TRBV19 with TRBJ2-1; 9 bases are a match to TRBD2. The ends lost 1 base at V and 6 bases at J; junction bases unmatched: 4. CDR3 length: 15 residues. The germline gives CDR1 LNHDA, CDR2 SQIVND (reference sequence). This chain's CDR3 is CASSIGTSGSNEQFF. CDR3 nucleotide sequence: TGTGCCAGTAGTATAGGCACTAGCGGGTCCAATGAGCAGTTCTTC.

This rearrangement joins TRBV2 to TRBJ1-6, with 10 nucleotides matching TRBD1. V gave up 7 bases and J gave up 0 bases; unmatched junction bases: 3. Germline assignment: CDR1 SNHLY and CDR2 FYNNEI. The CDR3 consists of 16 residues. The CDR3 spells CASKDRGSSYNSPLHF. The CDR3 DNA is TGTGCCAGCAAGGACAGGGGGAGCTCCTATAATTCACCCCTCCACTTT.

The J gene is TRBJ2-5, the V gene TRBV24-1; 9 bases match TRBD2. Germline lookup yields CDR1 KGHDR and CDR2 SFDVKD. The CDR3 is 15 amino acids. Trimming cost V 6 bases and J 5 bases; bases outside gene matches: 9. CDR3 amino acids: CATSSQGLASETQYF. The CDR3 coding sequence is TGTGCCACCAGTAGTCAGGGACTAGCTTCTGAGACCCAGTACTTC.

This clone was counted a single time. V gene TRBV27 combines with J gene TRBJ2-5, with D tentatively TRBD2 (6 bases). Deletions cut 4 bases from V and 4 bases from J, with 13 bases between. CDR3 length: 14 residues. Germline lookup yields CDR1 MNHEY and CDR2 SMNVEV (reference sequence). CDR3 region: CASSSRRDGETQYF. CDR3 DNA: TGTGCCAGCAGTTCAAGGCGGGACGGAGAGACCCAGTACTTC.

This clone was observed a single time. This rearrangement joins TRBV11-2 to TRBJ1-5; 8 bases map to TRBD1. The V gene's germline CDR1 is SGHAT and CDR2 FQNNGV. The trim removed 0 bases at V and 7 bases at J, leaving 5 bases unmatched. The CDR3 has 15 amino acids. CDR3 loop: CASSLDRGLSQPQHF. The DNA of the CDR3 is TGTGCCAGCAGCTTAGACAGGGGGCTCTCGCAGCCCCAGCATTTT.

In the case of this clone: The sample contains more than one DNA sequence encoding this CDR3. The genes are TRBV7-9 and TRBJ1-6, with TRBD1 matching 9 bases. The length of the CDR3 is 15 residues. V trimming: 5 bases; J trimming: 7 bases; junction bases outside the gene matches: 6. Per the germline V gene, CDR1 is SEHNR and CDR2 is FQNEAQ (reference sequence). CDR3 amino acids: CASSLGGQGNSPLHF. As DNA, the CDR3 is TGTGCCAGCAGCCTGGGGGGACAGGGAAATTCACCCCTCCACTTT.

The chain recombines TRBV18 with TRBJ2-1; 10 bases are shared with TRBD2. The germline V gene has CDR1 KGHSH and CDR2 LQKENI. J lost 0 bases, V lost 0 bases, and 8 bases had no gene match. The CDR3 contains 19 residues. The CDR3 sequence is CASSPPIGSGRVSYNEQFF. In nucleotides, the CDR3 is TGTGCCAGCTCACCACCGATCGGGAGCGGGAGGGTCTCCTACAATGAGCAGTTCTTC.

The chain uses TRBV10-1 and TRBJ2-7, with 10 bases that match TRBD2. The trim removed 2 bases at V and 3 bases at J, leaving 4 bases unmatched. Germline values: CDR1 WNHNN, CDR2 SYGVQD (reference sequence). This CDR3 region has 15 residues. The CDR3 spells CASSEASGSIYEQYF. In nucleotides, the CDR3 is TGCGCCAGCAGTGAGGCTAGCGGGAGCATCTACGAGCAGTACTTC.

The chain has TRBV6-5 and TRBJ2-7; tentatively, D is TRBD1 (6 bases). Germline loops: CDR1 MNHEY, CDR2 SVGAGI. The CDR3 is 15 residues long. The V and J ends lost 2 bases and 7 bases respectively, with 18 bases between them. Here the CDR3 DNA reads TGTGCCAGCAGTTACCCACAGGGCAAGGGTGGGGAGCAGTACTTC. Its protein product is CASSYPQGKGGEQYF.

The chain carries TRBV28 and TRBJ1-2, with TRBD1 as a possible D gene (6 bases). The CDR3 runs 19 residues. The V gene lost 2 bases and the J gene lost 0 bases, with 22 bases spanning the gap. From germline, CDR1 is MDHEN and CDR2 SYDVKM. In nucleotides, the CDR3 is TGTGCCAGCAGTTTACTAGCAGAACTAGTGGACAGATCTAACTATGGCTACACCTTC. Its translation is CASSLLAELVDRSNYGYTF.

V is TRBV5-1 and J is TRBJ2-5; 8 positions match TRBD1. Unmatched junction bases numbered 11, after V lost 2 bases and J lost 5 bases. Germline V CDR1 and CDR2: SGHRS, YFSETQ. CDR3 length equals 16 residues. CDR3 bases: TGCGCCAGCAGCTTCGTCCTTCAGGGGGCAGGGGAGACCCAGTACTTC. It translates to CASSFVLQGAGETQYF. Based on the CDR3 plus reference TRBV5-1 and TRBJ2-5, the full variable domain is KAGVTQTPRYLIKTRGQQVTLSCSPISGHRSVSWYQQTPGQGLQFLFEYFSETQRNKGNFPGRFSGRQFSNSRSEMNVSTLELGDSALYLCASSFVLQGAGETQYFGPGTRLLVL.

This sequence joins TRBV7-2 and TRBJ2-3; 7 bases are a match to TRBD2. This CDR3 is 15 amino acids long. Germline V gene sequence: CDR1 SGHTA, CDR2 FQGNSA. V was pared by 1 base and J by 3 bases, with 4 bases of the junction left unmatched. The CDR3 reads CASSLGGSQTDTQYF. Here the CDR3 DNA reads TGTGCCAGCAGCTTAGGCGGGAGTCAAACAGATACGCAGTATTTT.

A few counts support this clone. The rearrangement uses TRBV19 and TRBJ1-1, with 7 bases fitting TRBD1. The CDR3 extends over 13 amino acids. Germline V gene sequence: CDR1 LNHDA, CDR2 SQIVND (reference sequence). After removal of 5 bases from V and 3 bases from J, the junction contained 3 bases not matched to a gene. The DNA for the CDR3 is TGTGCCAGTAGTTTCGACAGGGACACTGAAGCTTTCTTT. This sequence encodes CASSFDRDTEAFF.

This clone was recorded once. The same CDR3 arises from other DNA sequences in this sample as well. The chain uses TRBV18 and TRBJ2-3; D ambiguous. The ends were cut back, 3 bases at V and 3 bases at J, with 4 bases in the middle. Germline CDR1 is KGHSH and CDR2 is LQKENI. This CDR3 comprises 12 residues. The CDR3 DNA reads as TGTGCCAGCTCACCTTATACAGATACGCAGTATTTT. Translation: CASSPYTDTQYF.

This CDR3 is CASMTAQWETQYF. For the CDR3, the DNA is TGTGCCAGCATGACAGCCCAATGGGAGACCCAGTACTTC. V usage is TRBV11-3 and J usage is TRBJ2-5, with a tentative D call TRBD1 (5 bases). V shed 7 bases and J shed 5 bases, with 14 bases lying between them. The CDR3 extends over 13 amino acids. CDR1 is SGHNT, CDR2 YENEEA, per germline.

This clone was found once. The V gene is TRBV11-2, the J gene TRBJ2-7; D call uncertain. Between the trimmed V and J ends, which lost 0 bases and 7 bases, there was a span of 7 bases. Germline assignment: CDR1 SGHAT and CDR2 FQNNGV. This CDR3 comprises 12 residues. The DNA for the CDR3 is TGTGCCAGCAGCTTAGAGAGTGTTGAGCAGTACTTC. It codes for CASSLESVEQYF.

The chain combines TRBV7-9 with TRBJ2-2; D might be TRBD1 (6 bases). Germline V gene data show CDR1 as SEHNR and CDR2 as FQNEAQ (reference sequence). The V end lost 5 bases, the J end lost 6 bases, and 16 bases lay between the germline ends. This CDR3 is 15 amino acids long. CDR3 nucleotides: TGTGCCAGCAGCAAAACCGGGACAAAATCCGGGGAGCTGTTTTTT. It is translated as CASSKTGTKSGELFF. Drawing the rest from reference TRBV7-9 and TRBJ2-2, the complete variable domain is DTGVSQNPRHKITKRGQNVTFRCDPISEHNRLYWYRQTLGQGPEFLTYFQNEAQLEKSRLLSDRFSAERPKGSFSTLEIQRTEQGDSAMYLCASSKTGTKSGELFFGEGSRLTVL.

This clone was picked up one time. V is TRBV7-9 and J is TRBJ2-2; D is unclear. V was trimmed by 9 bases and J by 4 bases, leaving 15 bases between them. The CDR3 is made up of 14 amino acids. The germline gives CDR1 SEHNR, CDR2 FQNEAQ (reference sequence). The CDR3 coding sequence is TGTGCCAGTCGTATGGTGTCGAGCACCGGGGAGCTGTTTTTT. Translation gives CASRMVSSTGELFF.

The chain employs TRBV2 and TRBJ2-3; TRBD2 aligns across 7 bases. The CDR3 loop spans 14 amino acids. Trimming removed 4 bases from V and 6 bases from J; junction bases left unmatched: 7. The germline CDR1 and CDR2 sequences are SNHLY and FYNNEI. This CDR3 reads CASSVSTSKDTQYF. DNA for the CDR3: TGTGCCAGCAGTGTCTCGACTAGCAAGGATACGCAGTATTTT.

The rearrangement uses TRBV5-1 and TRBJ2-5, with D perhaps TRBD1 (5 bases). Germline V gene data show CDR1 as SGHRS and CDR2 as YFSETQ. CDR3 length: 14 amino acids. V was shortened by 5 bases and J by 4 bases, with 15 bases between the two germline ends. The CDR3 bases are TGCGCCAGCAGGCTTTTTGGGGCAGGAGAGACCCAGTACTTC. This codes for CASRLFGAGETQYF.

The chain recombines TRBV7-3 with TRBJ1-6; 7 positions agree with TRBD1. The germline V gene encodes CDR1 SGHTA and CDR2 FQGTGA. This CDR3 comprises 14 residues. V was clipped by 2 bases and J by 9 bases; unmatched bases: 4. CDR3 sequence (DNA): TGTGCCAGCAGCTTAGGGGACAGTGTTTCACCCCTCCACTTT. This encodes CASSLGDSVSPLHF.

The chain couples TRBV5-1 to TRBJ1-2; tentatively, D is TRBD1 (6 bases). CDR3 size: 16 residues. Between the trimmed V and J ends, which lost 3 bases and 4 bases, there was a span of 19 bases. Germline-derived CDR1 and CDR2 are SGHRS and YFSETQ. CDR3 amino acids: CASSSGTPSGVYGYTF. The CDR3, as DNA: TGCGCCAGCAGCTCGGGGACACCAAGTGGGGTCTATGGCTACACCTTC.

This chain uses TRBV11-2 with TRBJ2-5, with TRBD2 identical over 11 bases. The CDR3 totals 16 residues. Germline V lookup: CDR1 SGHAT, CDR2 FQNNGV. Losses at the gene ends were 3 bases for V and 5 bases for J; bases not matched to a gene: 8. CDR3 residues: CASSLGSGGARETQYF. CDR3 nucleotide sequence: TGTGCCAGCAGCTTGGGTAGCGGGGGGGCGAGGGAGACCCAGTACTTC. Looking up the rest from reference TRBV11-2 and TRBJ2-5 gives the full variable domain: EAGVAQSPRYKIIEKRQSVAFWCNPISGHATLYWYQQILGQGPKLLIQFQNNGVVDDSQLPKDRFSAERLKGVDSTLKIQPAKLEDSAVYLCASSLGSGGARETQYFGPGTRLLVL.

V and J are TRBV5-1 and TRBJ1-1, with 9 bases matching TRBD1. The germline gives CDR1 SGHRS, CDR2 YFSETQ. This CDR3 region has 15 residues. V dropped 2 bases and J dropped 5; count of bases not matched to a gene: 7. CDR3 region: CASSLPGQGSTEAFF. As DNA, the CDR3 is TGCGCCAGCAGCTTACCGGGACAGGGTTCAACTGAAGCTTTCTTT.

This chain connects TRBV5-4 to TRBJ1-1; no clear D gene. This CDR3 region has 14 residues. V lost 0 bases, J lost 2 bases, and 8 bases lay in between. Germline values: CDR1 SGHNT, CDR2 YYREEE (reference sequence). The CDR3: CASSLGGKNTEAFF. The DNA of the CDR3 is TGTGCCAGCAGCTTGGGCGGTAAAAACACTGAAGCTTTCTTT.

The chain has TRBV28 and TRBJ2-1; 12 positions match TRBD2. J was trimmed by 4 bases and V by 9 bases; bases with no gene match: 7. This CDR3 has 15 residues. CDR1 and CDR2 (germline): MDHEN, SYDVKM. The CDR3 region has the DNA TGTGCCAGTTCTAGCGGGGGGGCCTTATACAATGAGCAGTTCTTC. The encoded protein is CASSSGGALYNEQFF.